This T cell receptor (beta chain) was captured in a study of T cell repertoires in cytomegalovirus infection. The overall study: Indications of both CMV infection and matching HLA type were provided by public TCR beta signatures.

TCRdb re-derived calls from the reads in MiXCR, one entry per CDR3 protein. The sample lists some 680,000 distinct CDR3 sequences; under 40% were seen once. The CDR3 sequence is 12 residues long. Germline loops: CDR1 SGHAT, CDR2 FQNNGV. V was trimmed by 5 bases and J by 15 bases, leaving 16 bases between them. This clonotype was seen only a few times. The chain combines TRBV11-2 with TRBJ2-2; tentative D call: TRBD1 (5 bases). Sequencing was carried out using PBMCs. This TCR derives from a human donor in good health (CMV status not recorded). Some clones in this sample may be carry-over from other donors' samples. This chain's CDR3 is CASSTGRTTVFF. Written as DNA, the CDR3 is TGTGCCAGCAGCACCGGTAGGACAACGGTGTTTTTT.